The 28 T cell receptor beta chains in this list originate from one sample, sequenced in a study of T-cell reconstitution after alpha-beta-depleted transplantation in children. Unique molecular identifiers featured in how the TCRbeta library was prepared. TCRdb reanalysed the PCR reads using MiXCR and keeps one entry per CDR3 protein. The sample consists of 200,000 to 250,000 distinct CDR3 sequences, 9.5% to 13% of them appearing once. Material: PBMCs, obtained before TCRalphabeta/CD19-depleted stem cell transplant. These receptors were obtained from a child under two years old with acute myeloid leukemia, due to receive a stem cell transplant.

V gene TRBV7-2 combines with J gene TRBJ1-2; D remains ambiguous. CDR3 length: 17 amino acids. The V end was cut by 5 bases, the J end by 4 bases, with 23 bases between. Per germline, CDR1 SGHTA and CDR2 FQGNSA. The chain's CDR3 is CASSPPPMGRRIYGYTF. CDR3 in DNA: TGTGCCAGCAGCCCACCCCCCATGGGCCGACGGATCTATGGCTACACCTTC. The whole variable domain, remainder taken from reference TRBV7-2 and TRBJ1-2, is GAGVSQSPSNKVTEKGKDVELRCDPISGHTALYWYRQSLGQGLEFLIYFQGNSAPDKSGLPSDRFSAERTGGSVSTLTIQRTQQEDSAVYLCASSPPPMGRRIYGYTFGSGTRLTVV.

This clonotype has a count of ten or more. V usage is TRBV6-5 and J usage is TRBJ2-5; 12 nucleotides match TRBD2. CDR1 is MNHEY and CDR2 is SVGAGI in the germline V gene. This CDR3 comprises 18 residues. Trimming cost V 3 bases and J 2 bases; bases outside gene matches: 10. The CDR3 DNA reads as TGTGCCAGCAGTTATGGGCTAGCGGGAGGGCCGGGGCAAGAGACCCAGTACTTC. Residues: CASSYGLAGGPGQETQYF.

This clonotype occurred many times. The genes are TRBV6-5 and TRBJ1-6; 8 bases are a match to TRBD1. Germline V gene sequence: CDR1 MNHEY, CDR2 SVGAGI. The CDR3 has 14 amino acids. V was pared by 4 bases and J by 8 bases, with 4 bases of the junction left unmatched. The CDR3 region has the DNA TGTGCCAGCAGTTCTTCAGGGGGCGATTCACCCCTCCACTTT. This codes for CASSSSGGDSPLHF.

A single count supports this clonotype. V gene TRBV5-8 combines with J gene TRBJ2-5; D gene unclear. Germline V gene sequence: CDR1 SGHTS, CDR2 YDEGEE. The CDR3 totals 14 residues. Trimming took 1 base from V and 8 from J, leaving 15 bases between them. Written as DNA, the CDR3 is TGTGCCAGCAGCTTGATTTGGAGTCCAGACACCCAGTACTTC. Translating it yields CASSLIWSPDTQYF.

Many counts were recorded for this clonotype. This chain connects TRBV18 to TRBJ2-2, with D maybe TRBD2 (5 bases). Germline loops: CDR1 KGHSH, CDR2 LQKENI. Trimming pared 3 bases from V and 6 bases from J, leaving 11 bases between. This CDR3 region has 14 residues. The CDR3 loop reads CASSPLGIAGELFF. The CDR3 bases are TGTGCCAGCTCACCGCTCGGGATTGCCGGGGAGCTGTTTTTT.

Here the CDR3 reads CAWKGRTEETQYF. The CDR3 bases are TGTGCCTGGAAGGGCCGGACCGAAGAGACCCAGTACTTC. The J gene is TRBJ2-5, the V gene TRBV30, with D uncertain. The CDR3 runs 13 residues. Trimming stripped 4 bases from V and 3 bases from J, with 12 bases between. CDR1 is GTSNPN and CDR2 is SVGIG in the germline V gene (reference sequence).

In this sample, this clonotype turned up many times. The chain employs TRBV28 and TRBJ2-3, with 7 bases fitting TRBD1. Germline CDR1 MDHEN, CDR2 SYDVKM. Unmatched junction bases numbered 13, after V lost 5 bases and J lost 2 bases. The CDR3 has 17 amino acids. CDR3 DNA sequence: TGTGCCAGCAGTGCTCCCCAGGGGGTGACCCACACAGATACGCAGTATTTT. Protein: CASSAPQGVTHTDTQYF.

The genes are TRBV3-1 and TRBJ2-3; a weak D match, TRBD1 (5 bases). The end of the DNA aligns better with TRBJ1-5, so the J call may be wrong. From germline, CDR1 is LGHDT and CDR2 YNNKEL (reference sequence). The CDR3 extends over 15 amino acids. CDR3 in DNA: TGTGCCAGCAGCATAGGGACCAGCGATTCAGATACGCAGCATTTT. Protein sequence: CASSIGTSDSDTQHF.

This clonotype was found a few times. The CDR3 loop reads CASRFGQGAYEQYF. In DNA form, the CDR3 reads TGTGCCAGCAGATTCGGACAGGGGGCCTACGAGCAGTACTTC. V is TRBV6-1 and J is TRBJ2-7, with TRBD1 matching 10 bases. Germline loops: CDR1 MNHNS, CDR2 SASEGT. The V segment lost 6 bases and the J segment 2 bases; nucleotides outside the gene matches: 4. CDR3 length equals 14 residues.

This clonotype has ten or more counts. This chain joins TRBV19 and TRBJ2-4; D is unresolved. The CDR3 contains 12 residues. The V gene lost 1 base and the J gene lost 2 bases, with 0 bases spanning the gap. Germline V CDR1 and CDR2: LNHDA, SQIVND (reference sequence). CDR3 in amino acids: CASSIAKNIQYF. CDR3 DNA sequence: TGTGCCAGTAGTATAGCCAAAAACATTCAGTACTTC.

This clonotype was seen at least ten times. V is TRBV5-6 and J is TRBJ2-7; D ambiguous. V lost 3 bases and J lost 6, with 10 bases in between. The CDR3 extends over 12 amino acids. Germline-derived CDR1 and CDR2 are SGHDT and YYEEEE. As DNA, the CDR3 is TGTGCCAGCAGCTCGATAAAGGGCGAGCAGTACTTC. It yields the protein CASSSIKGEQYF.

Note on this clonotype: A much larger clone is a single base away; this may be a read error. The chain employs TRBV7-9 and TRBJ1-1; D unclear. The length of the CDR3 is 14 residues. Looked up from germline, CDR1 is SEHNR and CDR2 is FQNEAQ (reference sequence). V lost 2 bases to trimming and J lost 4 bases, with 11 bases between them. Here the CDR3 DNA reads TGTGCCAGCAGCTTAAGGGCCGTGGCCACTGAAGCTTTCTTT. Protein: CASSLRAVATEAFF.

This clonotype was recorded many times. The genes are TRBV3-1 and TRBJ2-3, with TRBD2 identical over 9 bases. V gave up 1 base and J gave up 3 bases; unmatched junction bases: 2. The CDR3 has 15 amino acids. Germline V CDR1 and CDR2: LGHDT, YNNKEL (reference sequence). The CDR3 region has the DNA TGTGCCAGCAGCCAAGGACTAGCGGCGACAGATACGCAGTATTTT. Amino acid sequence: CASSQGLAATDTQYF.

This clonotype was seen at least ten times. This chain uses TRBV6-5 with TRBJ1-1, with TRBD1 matching over 8 bases. Germline trimming cut 6 bases from V and 1 base from J; bases unmatched to any gene: 7. In germline, CDR1 is MNHEY, CDR2 SVGAGI. The CDR3 is made up of 15 amino acids. CDR3 sequence: CASSLRTGTNTEAFF. In DNA, the CDR3 is TGTGCCAGCAGCCTGAGGACAGGGACGAACACTGAAGCTTTCTTT.

The chain is built from TRBV28 and TRBJ1-4, with unresolved D. V was trimmed by 4 bases and J by 8 bases, leaving 11 bases between them. The germline V gene has CDR1 MDHEN and CDR2 SYDVKM. CDR3 length: 13 residues. CDR3 sequence: CASSSNVREKLFF. The CDR3 DNA is TGTGCCAGCAGTTCTAACGTTCGGGAAAAACTGTTTTTT.

This clonotype has a count of ten or more. CDR3 DNA sequence: TGTGCCAGCAGCTTAATAGGGGGGGGCACAGATACGCAGTATTTT. This encodes CASSLIGGGTDTQYF. The V call is TRBV7-3, the J call TRBJ2-3; D might be TRBD2 (7 bases). Germline V gene lookup returns CDR1 SGHTA and CDR2 FQGTGA. V gave up 1 base and J gave up 1 base, with 9 bases separating them. CDR3 length: 15 residues. The complete variable domain, with remaining parts taken from reference TRBV7-3 and TRBJ2-3, reads GAGVSQTPSNKVTEKGKYVELRCDPISGHTALYWYRQSLGQGPEFLIYFQGTGAADDSGLPNDRFFAVRPEGSVSTLKIQRTERGDSAVYLCASSLIGGGTDTQYFGPGTRLTVL.

This clonotype was seen ten or more times. The chain joins TRBV20-1 to TRBJ2-1, with 14 nucleotides matching TRBD2. The V gene end was trimmed by 6 bases and the J gene end by 7 bases; junction bases not matched to a gene: 8. CDR1 and CDR2 from the germline V gene are DFQATT and SNEGSKA (reference sequence). The CDR3 has 15 amino acids. The CDR3 region has the DNA TGCAGTGCCCAGGGACTAGCGGGAGTAATGAATGAGCAGTTCTTC. The encoded protein is CSAQGLAGVMNEQFF.

This clonotype was found many times. The V and J genes are TRBV5-5 and TRBJ1-4; D may be TRBD1 (6 bases). V was cut by 4 bases and J by 8 bases, with 9 bases left in between. The V gene's germline CDR1 is SGHKS and CDR2 YYEKEE (reference sequence). The CDR3 extends over 12 amino acids. CDR3 in amino acids: CASSRTGEKLFF. The CDR3 DNA is TGTGCCAGCAGCCGTACAGGGGAAAAACTGTTTTTT.

This clonotype appeared many times. The chain joins TRBV27 to TRBJ2-7, with 8 bases fitting TRBD2. The CDR3 runs 18 residues. Per germline, CDR1 MNHEY and CDR2 SMNVEV (reference sequence). With V trimmed by 4 bases and J by 2 bases, 16 bases remained unmatched. DNA of the CDR3: TGTGCCAGCAGTTCCGCAACTAGAGGACTAGCAAGGGCCTACGAGCAGTACTTC. Translation gives CASSSATRGLARAYEQYF.

Worth noting for this clonotype: Being one base from a much bigger clone, this may be a read error. The V and J genes are TRBV7-9 and TRBJ1-1; D remains unclear. With 5 bases removed from V and 10 bases from J, the gap between germline ends came to 17 bases. Germline lookup yields CDR1 SEHNR and CDR2 FQNEAQ (reference sequence). CDR3 length: 13 residues. The CDR3 region is CASSRTGSVGAFF. DNA of the CDR3: TGTGCCAGCAGCCGGACGGGATCAGTAGGAGCTTTCTTT.

The V and J genes are TRBV28 and TRBJ1-1, with D possibly TRBD1 on 5 matching bases. The germline V and J ends were trimmed by 10 bases and 4 bases, with 16 bases remaining between them. The CDR3 has 13 residues. From germline, CDR1 is MDHEN and CDR2 SYDVKM. The DNA for the CDR3 is TGTGCCACCTCTTGGGGCATAGGCACTGAAGCTTTCTTT. Translated, it gives CATSWGIGTEAFF.

This clonotype was counted ten times or more. The genes are TRBV5-1 and TRBJ2-4; no clear D. The CDR3 length is 16 residues. Trimming took off 1 base at V and 3 bases at J, with 14 bases between the two ends. Germline-derived CDR1 and CDR2 are SGHRS and YFSETQ. The CDR3 reads CASSLNRRGGKNIQYF. DNA for the CDR3: TGCGCCAGCAGCTTGAACAGAAGAGGTGGCAAAAACATTCAGTACTTC.

This clonotype was observed many times. The chain joins TRBV20-1 to TRBJ2-1, with 9 positions matching TRBD2. Germline loops: CDR1 DFQATT, CDR2 SNEGSKA (reference sequence). V gave up 3 bases and J gave up 1 base; unmatched junction bases: 7. The CDR3 extends over 16 amino acids. The CDR3 coding sequence is TGCAGTGCTAGTAGCGGGAGAGGGGGTTCCTACAATGAGCAGTTCTTC. Its translation: CSASSGRGGSYNEQFF.

This clonotype was observed at least ten times. The gene calls are TRBV5-1 and TRBJ1-1; unclear D gene. Germline CDR1 and CDR2: SGHRS and YFSETQ. There are 14 residues in the CDR3. Trimming removed 2 bases from V and 1 base from J, with 9 bases in between. The CDR3 reads CASSFAEGNTEAFF. The CDR3 region has the DNA TGCGCCAGCAGCTTCGCTGAAGGGAACACTGAAGCTTTCTTT. The full variable domain, completed using reference TRBV5-1 and TRBJ1-1, is KAGVTQTPRYLIKTRGQQVTLSCSPISGHRSVSWYQQTPGQGLQFLFEYFSETQRNKGNFPGRFSGRQFSNSRSEMNVSTLELGDSALYLCASSFAEGNTEAFFGQGTRLTVV.

This clonotype has ten or more counts. CDR3 in DNA: TGTGCCAGCAGTGTTCTGGGGGTAGGCACTGAAGCTTTCTTT. This gives the protein CASSVLGVGTEAFF. The chain couples TRBV2 to TRBJ1-1; weak D call: TRBD1 (5 bases). Trimming stripped 4 bases from V and 4 bases from J, with 13 bases between. The germline V gene encodes CDR1 SNHLY and CDR2 FYNNEI. The CDR3 loop spans 14 amino acids. Full variable domain (rest looked up from reference TRBV2 and TRBJ1-1): EPEVTQTPSHQVTQMGQEVILRCVPISNHLYFYWYRQILGQKVEFLVSFYNNEISEKSEIFDDQFSVERPDGSNFTLKIRSTKLEDSAMYFCASSVLGVGTEAFFGQGTRLTVV.

This clonotype appeared many times. This chain links TRBV5-6 with TRBJ2-3; TRBD2 might be the D (6 bases). The germline V gene has CDR1 SGHDT and CDR2 YYEEEE. CDR3 length: 17 residues. The V end was cut by 4 bases, the J end by 4 bases, with 22 bases between. The CDR3 is CASSPSAGSSAADTQYF. DNA for the CDR3: TGTGCCAGCAGCCCATCGGCAGGTTCTAGCGCAGCAGATACGCAGTATTTT.

This clonotype was recorded at least ten times. V and J are TRBV7-9 and TRBJ2-3; no definite D call. Trimming removed 2 bases from V and 3 bases from J, with 6 bases in between. Germline CDR1 SEHNR, CDR2 FQNEAQ (reference sequence). This CDR3 has 13 residues. The CDR3 here is CASSLQNTDTQYF. DNA for the CDR3: TGTGCCAGCAGCTTACAGAATACAGATACGCAGTATTTT. Filled out from reference TRBV7-9 and TRBJ2-3, the complete variable domain reads DTGVSQNPRHKITKRGQNVTFRCDPISEHNRLYWYRQTLGQGPEFLTYFQNEAQLEKSRLLSDRFSAERPKGSFSTLEIQRTEQGDSAMYLCASSLQNTDTQYFGPGTRLTVL.

This clonotype was picked up many times. The V and J genes are TRBV19 and TRBJ1-1; no clear D. Germline-derived CDR1 and CDR2 are LNHDA and SQIVND (reference sequence). Trimming took 2 bases from V and 1 from J, leaving 5 bases between them. CDR3 length equals 13 residues. DNA for the CDR3: TGTGCCAGTAGTATAAGCGGGAACACTGAAGCTTTCTTT. Amino acid sequence: CASSISGNTEAFF.